This T cell receptor beta chain was sequenced during a study of Graves' ophthalmopathy and Graves' hyperthyroidism listed by TCRdb under 2018. Background on the whole study: Peripheral blood was collected at initial diagnosis, before any treatment. The study used TCR beta repertoire signatures to distinguish Graves' ophthalmopathy from Graves' hyperthyroidism and to predict progression to ophthalmopathy. For independent validation, a separate cohort was made up of 18 to 20 hyperthyroidism patients plus 17 patients who later progressed from hyperthyroidism to ophthalmopathy. T-cell repertoires of thyroid tissue and blood were compared in a handful of hyperthyroidism patients. Once sampling was done, hyperthyroidism patients were given methimazole at a starting dose of 30 mg daily, while ophthalmopathy patients were given high-dose intravenous methylprednisolone. To explore V-J signatures that distinguish ophthalmopathy from hyperthyroidism, a discovery set of around 100 patients was enrolled, made up of more than 40 with ophthalmopathy and fewer than 60 with stable hyperthyroidism. In total, 135 blood samples were TCR-sequenced: 40 to 45 ophthalmopathy, 80 or so hyperthyroidism and approximately 17 hyperthyroidism-to-ophthalmopathy patients.

For repertoire sequencing, the TCR beta CDR3 regions were amplified from RNA transcripts. The first round was an RT-PCR using HTBI primers with the Qiagen OneStep RT-PCR kit, and this first round was followed by a second-round multiplex PCR, then size selection and purification. Sequencing of the libraries was carried out on an Illumina HiSeq2000 in paired-end mode with 100 bp reads. Under the source paper's analysis protocol: Reads were processed with SOAPnuke, discarding reads with adapters, uncalled bases, mean Phred below 15, or no exact constant-primer or identifier match. COPE v1.2.5 was used to merge the high-quality paired reads. Unique nucleotide sequences were defined as clonotypes and aligned to IMGT TRB V, D and J references using MiTCR v1.1. Analysis was restricted to V-J combinations with a frequency above 0.0001, which covered roughly 99% of repertoires. A TCR clonal expansion and chaos score per V-J combination was defined as the ratio of F50 clonal expansion to chaos observed in the TCRdist matrix. Features were reduced by Welch's t-statistics and random forest to around 13 V-J combinations, which fed a naive Bayes classifier. The similarity between thyroid and blood repertoires was quantified using the Morisita-Horn index. TCRdb redid the processing of the public reads, applying fastp at Q25 and MiXCR, and retained in-frame beta chains. Records with the same CDR3 protein are collapsed into one entry carrying the most frequent genes and DNA. These V and J calls are TCRdb output, not the study's own analysis. This sample holds around 600,000 distinct CDR3 sequences; under 50% were observed only once. 3.3% of the sample belongs to the ten largest clones.

The germline V gene specifies ENHRY as CDR1 and SYGVKD as CDR2. V is shortened by 8 bases, J by 3 bases, and the region joining them spans 11 bases. Including the terminal cysteine and phenylalanine, the CDR3 comprises 13 residues. The CDR3 DNA has 39 bases and is translated from base 1. Overall study results and their limits: In cross-validation, the 13-signature model distinguished ophthalmopathy from stable hyperthyroidism with less than 90% sensitivity and approximately 81% specificity, while in the test set the corresponding values were roughly 80% and 75%. Most expanded thyroid clonotypes with a frequency above 0.001 also appeared in blood, which suggests that blood repertoires may reflect the immune response in the thyroid. No statistical method was used to set the sample size in advance, and the investigators knew which group each participant was assigned to. In validation, the model predicted ophthalmopathy progression with more than 55% sensitivity and approximately 72% specificity; roughly eleven predicted patients were CT-confirmed with GO in a median of around 6.5 months.

About this clonotype: Its antigen is currently not known. No base qualities exist here, and no much larger clone lies one base off it.

Patients with ophthalmopathy had moderately to severely active disease, with a Clinical Activity Score of 3 or more, a NOSPECS grade of 4 or more, and a disease duration of less than 3 months. Patients with other autoimmune diseases, uncontrolled infections, pregnancy or lactation were excluded. Diagnosis relied on clinical symptoms, serum thyroxine, TRAb, thyroid ultrasound and orbital computed tomography. PBMCs were isolated from approximately 10 ml of fresh peripheral blood by Ficoll-Paque density gradient centrifugation. Trizol reagent was used to extract the total RNA, and its quality was then checked on an Agilent 2100 Bioanalyzer.

The chain is assembled from TRBV10-3 and TRBJ1-5; the best D guess is TRBD1, with 5 bases matching. Sequences were obtained from peripheral blood. This clonotype was obtained from an adult man with Graves' ophthalmopathy. Here is the DNA: TGTGCCATCTCTCCAGGGCCCAATCAGCCCCAGCATTTT. It encodes CAISPGPNQPQHF.